Presented here are 28 T cell receptor beta chains from one specimen sequenced in a study of blood T cell repertoires in COVID-19 (dated by TCRdb to the early 2020s). Receptor amplification or capture employed the immunoSEQ multiplex PCR assay. This immuneACCESS table, as held by TCRdb, lists in-frame sequences with V and J called but not all clones. Of the missing ones, under half trace to an unresolved V gene in checked studies; the others have no known cause. Across this sample there are about 80,000 clones, with roughly 85% seen only once. Roughly 9.6% of the sample is in the top ten clones. The material sequenced was peripheral blood. These receptors were taken from a man aged 50-59 years with COVID-19, enrolled during active disease.

This clone appeared a single time. This rearrangement joins TRBV20-1 to TRBJ2-5, with 9 bases lining up with TRBD1. Unmatched junction bases numbered 4, after V lost 6 bases and J lost 11 bases. This CDR3 region has 10 residues. CDR1 is DFQATT and CDR2 is SNEGSKA in the germline V gene (reference sequence). CDR3: CSALGTGQYF. The CDR3 region has the DNA TGCAGTGCCCTGGGGACAGGGCAGTACTTC.

The chain joins TRBV5-1 to TRBJ2-7, with D maybe TRBD2 (5 bases). Trimming left V 5 bases short and J 4 bases short, with 16 bases between. The CDR3 loop spans 14 amino acids. CDR1 SGHRS and CDR2 YFSETQ come from the germline V gene. CDR3 sequence: CASRATGFLYEQYF. The CDR3, as DNA: TGCGCCAGCAGGGCGACGGGGTTTTTGTACGAGCAGTACTTC.

In its sample, this clone was seen once. V is TRBV6-5 and J is TRBJ1-1; D is undetermined. This CDR3 has 15 residues. V gave up 8 bases and J gave up 0 bases, with 16 bases separating them. The germline V gene encodes CDR1 MNHEY and CDR2 SVGAGI. The CDR3 loop is CASPGQFPMNTEAFF. In DNA form, the CDR3 reads TGTGCCAGCCCGGGTCAGTTCCCCATGAACACTGAAGCTTTCTTT.

This clone was seen once. The chain uses TRBV19 and TRBJ1-5; weak D call: TRBD1 (6 bases). This CDR3 contains 16 residues. The V and J ends lost 2 bases and 3 bases respectively, with 14 bases between them. Germline lookup yields CDR1 LNHDA and CDR2 SQIVND (reference sequence). CDR3 coding DNA: TGTGCCAGTAGTATAAGGGGGGGCGAGCACAATCAGCCCCAGCATTTT. This gives the protein CASSIRGGEHNQPQHF.

This chain connects TRBV6-6 to TRBJ1-5, with D uncertain. The germline V gene has CDR1 MNHNY and CDR2 SVGAGI (reference sequence). V was shortened by 2 bases and J by 5 bases, with 7 bases between the two germline ends. CDR3 length: 13 residues. CDR3 in amino acids: CASSYIGDQPQHF. In nucleotides, the CDR3 is TGTGCCAGCAGTTACATCGGGGATCAGCCCCAGCATTTT.

This clone was detected once. The V gene is TRBV12-5, the J gene TRBJ2-1; TRBD1 aligns across 7 bases. The J segment lost 2 bases and the V segment lost 2 bases, leaving 3 bases of the junction unmatched. This CDR3 is built from 15 residues. Germline CDR1 is LGHNT and CDR2 is FRNRAP. This CDR3 reads CASGLTRGTYNEQFF. For the CDR3, the DNA is TGTGCTAGTGGTTTGACCAGGGGGACCTACAATGAGCAGTTCTTC.

V is TRBV27 and J is TRBJ2-7, with 9 positions matching TRBD2. CDR1 MNHEY and CDR2 SMNVEV come from the germline V gene (reference sequence). The CDR3 has 15 residues. J gave up 2 bases and V 2 bases, and 4 bases lay outside the gene matches. The CDR3: CASSLGVAGAYEQYF. The CDR3 coding sequence is TGTGCCAGCAGTTTAGGGGTAGCGGGAGCCTACGAGCAGTACTTC.

The chain links TRBV5-1 to TRBJ2-7; 7 nucleotides line up with TRBD2. V lost 1 base, J lost 7 bases, and 2 bases stayed unmatched. Germline CDR1 is SGHRS and CDR2 is YFSETQ. The CDR3 extends over 12 amino acids. CDR3 residues: CASSLLAEEQYF. The CDR3 DNA reads as TGCGCCAGCAGCTTGCTAGCGGAAGAGCAGTACTTC.

This clone appeared a few times. J is TRBJ1-3 and V is TRBV7-2; no definite D call. CDR3 size: 16 residues. Germline CDR1 is SGHTA and CDR2 is FQGNSA. The V end was cut by 2 bases, the J end by 0 bases, with 11 bases between. In DNA form, the CDR3 reads TGTGCCAGCAGCTTATTGGGCAGTCCCTCTGGAAACACCATATATTTT. The encoded protein is CASSLLGSPSGNTIYF.

This rearrangement joins TRBV2 to TRBJ2-7, with D possibly matching TRBD2 (6 bases). Germline assignment: CDR1 SNHLY and CDR2 FYNNEI. Trimming shortened V by 2 bases and J by 2 bases, and 22 bases separated the two germline ends. CDR3 length: 18 amino acids. The CDR3 nucleotides are TGTGCCAGCAGTGAACGTTCGCCGTACGGCGGAGGGCCCTACGAGCAGTACTTC. Encoded protein: CASSERSPYGGGPYEQYF.

The chain is built from TRBV6-1 and TRBJ1-1; D unresolved. Germline CDR1 is MNHNS and CDR2 is SASEGT. This CDR3 spans 15 amino acids. The V end was cut by 3 bases, the J end by 0 bases, with 11 bases between. CDR3 protein: CASSDRGRVNTEAFF. The CDR3 bases are TGTGCCAGCAGTGATCGGGGAAGAGTGAACACTGAAGCTTTCTTT.

This rearrangement joins TRBV29-1 to TRBJ2-1, with D tentatively TRBD2 (5 bases). The CDR3 runs 14 residues. Germline V CDR1 and CDR2: SQVTM, ANQGSEA. Trimming removed 6 bases from V and 3 bases from J, with 15 bases in between. The CDR3 loop reads CSVVGPGIYNEQFF. DNA of the CDR3: TGCAGCGTCGTTGGTCCCGGGATCTACAATGAGCAGTTCTTC.

The gene calls are TRBV9 and TRBJ2-1, with 7 bases fitting TRBD2. Germline CDR1 and CDR2: SGDLS and YYNGEE. The length of the CDR3 is 16 residues. Trimming took 0 bases from V and 7 from J; bases not matched to a gene: 10. This CDR3 reads CASSVGRLAPINEQFF. The CDR3 nucleotides are TGTGCCAGCAGCGTAGGGAGACTAGCCCCAATTAATGAGCAGTTCTTC.

The rearrangement links TRBV19 to TRBJ1-2, with 7 bases identical to TRBD1. The CDR3 is 13 residues long. Trimming cost V 1 base and J 7 bases; bases outside gene matches: 3. Germline lookup yields CDR1 LNHDA and CDR2 SQIVND (reference sequence). CDR3: CASSIGGGSGYTF. The DNA of the CDR3 is TGTGCCAGTAGTATAGGAGGGGGCTCTGGCTACACCTTC.

This sequence joins TRBV19 and TRBJ2-1, with 7 bases identical to TRBD2. J was trimmed by 0 bases and V by 8 bases; bases with no gene match: 4. The CDR3 extends over 14 amino acids. Germline assignment: CDR1 LNHDA and CDR2 SQIVND (reference sequence). The CDR3 sequence: CASSSGSSYNEQFF. The DNA of the CDR3 is TGTGCCAGTTCTAGCGGTAGCTCCTACAATGAGCAGTTCTTC.

This chain uses TRBV11-3 with TRBJ2-1, with 9 bases fitting TRBD2. Germline CDR1 is SGHNT and CDR2 is YENEEA. The CDR3 is 15 amino acids. The junction had 5 bases not matched to a gene; V was cut back by 1 base and J by 7 bases. The CDR3 nucleotides read TGTGCCAGCAGCTTAGGGGTAGCGGGAGAGAATGAGCAGTTCTTC. Its translation: CASSLGVAGENEQFF. Combining the CDR3 with reference TRBV11-3 and TRBJ2-1 gives the whole variable domain EAGVVQSPRYKIIEKKQPVAFWCNPISGHNTLYWYLQNLGQGPELLIRYENEEAVDDSQLPKDRFSAERLKGVDSTLKIQPAELGDSAVYLCASSLGVAGENEQFFGPGTRLTVL.

V and J are TRBV30 and TRBJ1-5; tentative D call: TRBD1 (5 bases). The CDR3 covers 15 residues. Germline V gene lookup returns CDR1 GTSNPN and CDR2 SVGIG (reference sequence). V lost 1 base to trimming and J lost 6 bases, with 16 bases between them. Written as DNA, the CDR3 is TGTGCCTGGAGTGCGGGACTCACCGCAAGTCAGCCCCAGCATTTT. It translates to CAWSAGLTASQPQHF.

The chain combines TRBV10-3 with TRBJ1-6, with 8 bases matching TRBD1. The CDR3 has 16 amino acids. Germline trimming cut 4 bases from V and 5 bases from J; bases unmatched to any gene: 7. CDR1 ENHRY and CDR2 SYGVKD come from the germline V gene. CDR3 coding DNA: TGTGCCATCAGTGCACTCCCGACAGGGGATAATTCACCCCTCCACTTT. Protein sequence: CAISALPTGDNSPLHF.

This clone was picked up one time. The chain joins TRBV30 to TRBJ2-4, with a possible D match to TRBD2 (6 bases). Trimming stripped 0 bases from V and 1 base from J, with 10 bases between. The CDR3 covers 15 residues. Germline CDR1 reads GTSNPN; CDR2 reads SVGIG (reference sequence). In DNA, the CDR3 is TGTGCCTGGAGTGTAGGCCGGGGGGCCAAAAACATTCAGTACTTC. Encoded protein: CAWSVGRGAKNIQYF.

The rearrangement joins TRBV30 to TRBJ1-2; D gene unclear. The CDR3 is made up of 15 amino acids. Germline V gene data show CDR1 as GTSNPN and CDR2 as SVGIG (reference sequence). Trimming pared 0 bases from V and 2 bases from J, leaving 13 bases between. CDR3 coding DNA: TGTGCCTGGAGTGTGGGCAAGCCCCTGAACTATGGCTACACCTTC. This encodes CAWSVGKPLNYGYTF. Based on the CDR3 plus reference TRBV30 and TRBJ1-2, the full variable domain is SQTIHQWPATLVQPVGSPLSLECTVEGTSNPNLYWYRQAAGRGLQLLFYSVGIGQISSEVPQNLSASRPQDRQFILSSKKLLLSDSGFYLCAWSVGKPLNYGYTFGSGTRLTVV.

The genes are TRBV13 and TRBJ2-7, with D unclear. CDR3 length: 12 amino acids. The germline V gene has CDR1 PRHDT and CDR2 FYEKMQ (reference sequence). V lost 0 bases and J 4 bases, leaving 4 bases between the germline ends. In nucleotides, the CDR3 is TGTGCCAGCAGCTTAGGAGAGTACGAGCAGTACTTC. This translates into CASSLGEYEQYF. The variable domain in full, with the rest retrieved from reference TRBV13 and TRBJ2-7, is AAGVIQSPRHLIKEKRETATLKCYPIPRHDTVYWYQQGPGQDPQFLISFYEKMQSDKGSIPDRFSAQQFSDYHSELNMSSLELGDSALYFCASSLGEYEQYFGPGTRLTVT.

The V gene is TRBV15, the J gene TRBJ2-1, with 13 positions matching TRBD2. CDR1 is LNHNV and CDR2 is YYDKDF in the germline V gene (reference sequence). The V segment lost 0 bases and the J segment 10 bases; nucleotides outside the gene matches: 3. This CDR3 contains 15 residues. The CDR3 reads CATSRDPLAGGEQFF. In nucleotides, the CDR3 is TGTGCCACCAGCAGAGATCCACTAGCGGGAGGGGAGCAGTTCTTC.

The chain employs TRBV11-2 and TRBJ2-7, with 8 positions matching TRBD1. V was pared by 7 bases and J by 4 bases, with 18 bases of the junction left unmatched. Germline values: CDR1 SGHAT, CDR2 FQNNGV. The CDR3 extends over 17 amino acids. CDR3 sequence reads: CASTMYDVIGQGYEQYF. CDR3 sequence (DNA): TGTGCCAGCACCATGTATGACGTTATTGGACAGGGATACGAGCAGTACTTC.

This sequence joins TRBV4-1 and TRBJ1-3; D not resolved. V lost 0 bases, J lost 0 bases, and 6 bases lay in between. CDR3 size: 15 residues. Germline V CDR1 and CDR2: MGHRA, YSYEKL. DNA for the CDR3: TGCGCCAGCAGCCAAGACGGTTTCTCTGGAAACACCATATATTTT. It specifies CASSQDGFSGNTIYF.

This chain uses TRBV2 with TRBJ1-5; the match to TRBD1 covers 9 bases. CDR1 is SNHLY, CDR2 FYNNEI, per germline. The CDR3 has 14 residues. V lost 11 bases and J lost 7; bases outside the gene matches: 12. CDR3 bases: TGTGCCTCCCGAAGGGACAGGGACCGGCAGCCCCAGCATTTT. Its protein is CASRRDRDRQPQHF.

The V call is TRBV3-1 (or the pseudogene TRBV3-2), the J call TRBJ2-7; 8 bases match TRBD2. V lost 1 base to trimming and J lost 3 bases; unmatched junction nucleotides: 11. The CDR3 is 17 residues long. The germline gives CDR1 LGHDT, CDR2 YNNKEL (reference sequence). The CDR3 DNA reads as TGTGCCAGCAGCCAAGTAGCAGCGGGAGCTACCTTCTACGAGCAGTACTTC. Its translation is CASSQVAAGATFYEQYF.

This chain uses TRBV20-1 with TRBJ2-7; D remains unclear. This CDR3 spans 11 amino acids. Trimming pared 6 bases from V and 4 bases from J, leaving 10 bases between. Germline CDR1 and CDR2: DFQATT and SNEGSKA (reference sequence). The CDR3 loop is CSAGDEYEQYF. CDR3 nucleotide sequence: TGCAGTGCGGGCGATGAATACGAGCAGTACTTC.

This sequence joins TRBV7-9 and TRBJ2-3, with D perhaps matching TRBD2 (5 bases). CDR1 SEHNR and CDR2 FQNEAQ come from the germline V gene (reference sequence). The CDR3 loop spans 16 amino acids. V lost 1 base and J lost 2, with 13 bases in between. The CDR3 reads CASSLGLSGDTDTQYF. The CDR3 nucleotides read TGTGCCAGCAGCTTAGGACTAAGCGGAGACACAGATACGCAGTATTTT.